This note documents a single T cell receptor beta chain sequence. The clone's antigen remains unknown. One base away there is no much larger clone; base qualities are not given. The data belong to a study of cytomegalovirus exposure and HLA in healthy donors (TCRdb year 2017). About the full investigation: In an earlier analysis of 587 of the donors, about 260 Gb of sequence data and some 120 million unique TCR beta sequences from 150 million to 200 million T cells were reported. The study profiled the T cell repertoires of fewer than 850 subjects by immunosequencing and related them to cytomegalovirus serostatus. On average, approximately 250,000 unique TCR beta nucleotide sequences were sequenced per donor among roughly 430 genotyped donors of the cohort, with 15% to 20% of those sequences being non-productive. Typing coverage differed by locus: A, B, C, DRB1 and DQB1 were typed in about 629-640 donors, DQA1 in 522, DPA1 in approximately 600, and DPB1 in 472. A handful of DR-DQ haplotypes were handled as single units for association and clustering because linkage in the cohort was strong. To predict cytomegalovirus infection status, the study brought together high-throughput TCR immunosequencing, statistical association of individual TCRs with disease status, and machine learning. About 300 gigabases of sequencing data and tens of millions of unique TCR sequences were included in an early release covering 550 to 800 HLA-typed donors. In an earlier analysis of around 540 of the donors, high-throughput TCR beta sequencing was used to judge whether each TCR beta V gene segment behaved as functional or pseudogenic. Of the 300 to 400 genotyped donors, approximately 83% fell in the genetic ancestry cluster associated with self-reported Caucasian donors. A later analysis re-examined previously published TCR beta repertoires from hundreds of donors and added high-resolution HLA genotyping to investigate patterns of TCR occurrence. The aim of the study was to test whether cataloging public T cell receptors could identify signatures of past pathogen exposure. Besides the first cohort of 666 subjects, a separate validation cohort made up of over 100 different subjects was used. Donor age, sex, ethnicity and CMV serostatus were collected together with the repertoire data. Every repertoire in the discovery cohort had been generated on one and the same sequencing platform. HLA typing covered class I and class II loci at four-digit resolution. A later genetic analysis used genome-wide SNP genotypes for about three fifths of the 666 donors, treating that subset as a discovery cohort. Rather than using new phenotypic data, the later analysis identified candidate immune exposures from TCR beta sequences and from how often those sequences occurred across donors. Broad study findings and their caveats: An association between a missense DCLRE1C variant and V-gene and J-gene trimming of TCR beta chains was found in a later genetic analysis and replicated in an independent cohort. In vitro tests confirmed that a few of the cytomegalovirus-associated TCR beta chains recognize cytomegalovirus antigens. An earlier analysis of approximately 590 of the donors showed that most TCR beta V segments appeared in productive rearrangements either about 90% or about 30% of the time, which broadly matched IMGT annotations. This cohort had only TCR beta chains sequenced, and the lack of alpha or paired-chain data limited which features could be detected. Compared with equally common non-associated chains, HLA-associated TCR beta chains in a later analysis were more clonally expanded and had lower generation probabilities. A later analysis associated around 16,000 TCR beta sequences with specific HLA alleles at a false discovery rate of 0.05. A further reported finding was that TCR beta sequences accurately predicted the HLA-A and HLA-B alleles for most subjects in the first cohort. A total of fewer than 200 TCR beta chains were listed by the study as associated with cytomegalovirus. Several of the top co-occurrence clusters appeared to be linked to parvovirus B19, influenza, CMV and Epstein-Barr virus, according to a later analysis. Presence/absence analyses assumed roughly uniform sequencing depth across donors, an assumption that may not hold. Compared with the roughly 670-donor mean, donors in an Asian-associated ancestry cluster had fewer N-insertions in productive TCRs, according to a later genetic analysis. A later analysis found that most CMV-associated TCR beta chains appeared HLA-restricted, with HLA associations seemingly driven largely by CMV exposure. In a later analysis, the rate of TCR association differed among HLA loci, with DRB1 alleles having the most associated TCRs and HLA-C alleles having the fewest. The sequencing pipeline was judged likely to have produced a cluster of highly shared sequence variants as a technical artifact. For the cohort, immune exposure information was limited to CMV serostatus. Strong co-occurrence of HLA alleles, especially DR and DQ, made assigning TCR associations to individual alleles difficult. Because HLA typing was unavailable for some donors at each locus, only the typed subset was used in association tests. While some public TCRs were present in many individuals, most TCR sequences turned up only very rarely across donors. Linkage disequilibrium might explain the correlated functional status among segregating V segments, but an unknown experimental factor could not be excluded. The classifier was reported to diagnose cytomegalovirus status with high specificity and sensitivity in both the original cohort and the validation cohort. Because counts were too low, about 18 rarely observed V segments, including chromosome 9 orphons, were excluded from the earlier analysis of fewer than 650 of the donors. It was suggested by the authors that the approach could potentially be generalized to other disease states and immunological phenotypes. Some IMGT-functional V segments, including TRBV6-2 and TRBV6-3, could not be distinguished by the 87-base-pair reads and were therefore excluded.

The cohort was made up of approximately 670 healthy bone marrow donors. At the time of sampling, all cohort members were nominally healthy, though unrecorded immune exposures were likely present. Of the roughly 670 cohort members, more than 250 had a positive CMV serostatus and 350 to 450 had a negative one, while no CMV serostatus was recorded for the donor. A peripheral blood sample was collected from each donor, and TCR beta sequencing was performed on peripheral blood mononuclear cells. The Qiagen DNeasy Blood Extraction Kit was used to extract genomic DNA from the blood cell samples. The library relied on the immunoSEQ multiplex PCR assay. For the multiplex PCR, a mixture combining 60 forward primers for TCR Vbeta segments and 13 reverse primers for TCR Jbeta segments was used. Amplification of the CDR3 region of rearranged TCR beta genes was performed with a multiplex PCR assay on genomic DNA. The Illumina HiSeq System was used to sequence the amplified TCR beta libraries as 87-base-pair reads. In the paper's pipeline: A later analysis tallied about 77 million unique TCR beta chains across the approximately 670 repertoires, and approximately 12 million of those chains were shared by two or more donors. Raw reads were error-corrected and collapsed into unique sequences with a nearest-neighbor algorithm that merged closely related sequences to remove PCR and sequencing errors. V, D and J gene segments were assigned by aligning CDR3 sequences to IMGT reference sequences. Each retained sequence needed at least a six-nucleotide match to both a V gene segment and a J gene segment. A rearrangement was called productive if the CDR3 had no stop codons and remained in frame with V and J, and every other rearrangement was called non-productive. CDR3 was defined according to IMGT convention as the region running from the second conserved V-encoded cysteine to the conserved J-encoded phenylalanine. The earlier analysis of about 640 of the donors excluded any sequence lacking an unambiguous match to a single V gene segment. An earlier analysis of roughly 590 of the donors called V segments functional above 56.7% productive rearrangements and segregating when the between-donor standard deviation exceeded 5%. A statistical classification framework was built for diagnosing cytomegalovirus status from the catalog of TCR beta chain sequences. In a later analysis, TCR nucleotide sequences were compared against IMGT/GENE-DB human TR gene sequences so that V and J genes could be assigned. Using the TCRdist pipeline, a later analysis assigned CDR3 sequences along with most-parsimonious VDJ recombination scenarios. In a later analysis, each TCR beta chain was defined by its CDR3 amino acid sequence together with its V-gene family, and reads lacking a unique V-gene family were excluded. A later analysis removed roughly 590 highly shared, low-generation-probability nucleotide sequences to deal with suspected cross-contamination and a sequencing artifact. In a later analysis, a clonal expansion index was calculated for each public chain from normalized within-repertoire ranks of inferred template counts. Generation probabilities in a later analysis came from a VDJ recombination model fitted to out-of-frame rearrangements, and those results were checked against IGoR. In a later analysis, hypergeometric tests were used to score TCR-TCR, TCR-HLA and TCR-CMV co-occurrence, with a repertoire-size bias correction applied to TCR pairs. To estimate false discovery rates, a later analysis permuted the HLA or CMV assignments 20 times. In a later analysis, co-occurring TCRs were grouped with DBSCAN, and TCRdist sequence similarity was added when clustering was performed within HLA-allele-positive subsets. Repertoires with fewer than 30,000 or more than 120,000 public chains, plus five repertoires with anomalous nucleotide sharing, were excluded from co-occurrence clustering. The table comes from immuneACCESS by way of TCRdb, which keeps in-frame sequences with V and J called. Part of the clones is missing from these tables; in studies checked, under half for an unresolved V gene and the rest for unknown reasons. V, J and clone size were drawn from that table, and D and trimming were deduced from the DNA. The sample table contains 210,000 or so clones; only one count was recorded for more than 70% of them. The top ten constitute 1.3% of the sample.

In the germline V gene (reference sequence), CDR1 corresponds to MNHNY and CDR2 to SVGAGI. The germline V end is reduced by 5 bases and the J end by 2 bases; junction bases left unmatched: 6. The CDR3 contains 15 residues, cysteine and phenylalanine counted. The retained sequence is limited to the CDR3, 45 bases, with the frame set at the first base. The chain couples TRBV6-6 to TRBJ1-5, with 7 bases aligning to TRBD1. The source is a human donor in good health. The sample comprised PBMCs. The CDR3: CASSPTGYGNQPQHF. The bases read TGTGCCAGCAGTCCGACAGGGTATGGCAATCAGCCCCAGCATTTT.